A single sample is the source of the 16 T cell receptor beta chains below, sequenced in a study of long-term antiretroviral therapy in people with HIV. The assay, immunoSEQ v3.0, was run at survey level. Repertoires were generated with immunoSEQ multiplex PCR, while TCRdb's copy carries only in-frame clones and drops some. Of some 35,000 clones listed, 94% are singletons. This material consisted of unsorted PBMCs, taken 4.1 years after starting antiretroviral therapy. The receptor set was obtained from a woman in her 50s with HIV.

The rearrangement links TRBV7-2 to TRBJ2-7; D unresolved. There are 13 residues in the CDR3. Germline V CDR1 and CDR2: SGHTA, FQGNSA. V was cut by 1 base and J by 2 bases, with 6 bases left in between. CDR3 sequence: CASSLDSAYEQYF. CDR3 nucleotides: TGTGCCAGCAGCTTAGACAGCGCCTACGAGCAGTACTTC.

This clone was seen just once. The chain links TRBV28 to TRBJ1-5; TRBD1 aligns across 8 bases. V gave up 8 bases and J gave up 6 bases; unmatched junction bases: 9. The length of the CDR3 is 14 residues. Germline CDR1 reads MDHEN; CDR2 reads SYDVKM. The CDR3 region has the DNA TGTGCCAGCCTGGCCGGGACAGGTGGTCAGCCCCAGCATTTT. It yields the protein CASLAGTGGQPQHF.

This chain links TRBV2 with TRBJ2-5; D gene uncertain. Germline loops: CDR1 SNHLY, CDR2 FYNNEI. V lost 6 bases, J lost 5 bases, and 7 bases lay in between. The CDR3 covers 11 residues. The CDR3 reads CASRRLETQYF. CDR3 nucleotides: TGTGCCAGCAGGAGATTGGAGACCCAGTACTTC. The variable domain in full, completed from reference TRBV2 and TRBJ2-5, reads EPEVTQTPSHQVTQMGQEVILRCVPISNHLYFYWYRQILGQKVEFLVSFYNNEISEKSEIFDDQFSVERPDGSNFTLKIRSTKLEDSAMYFCASRRLETQYFGPGTRLLVL.

The chain couples TRBV4-3 to TRBJ2-1, with D maybe TRBD2 (5 bases). Per the germline V gene, CDR1 is LGHNA and CDR2 is YSLEER. The V and J ends lost 0 bases and 4 bases respectively, with 22 bases between them. This CDR3 contains 19 residues. The CDR3 DNA follows: TGCGCCAGCAGCCAAGAAAGGTGTGGGAGCGAACCGACTTACAATGAGCAGTTCTTC. Its translation is CASSQERCGSEPTYNEQFF.

V gene TRBV29-1 combines with J gene TRBJ2-5; tentatively, D is TRBD2 (5 bases). The J call could be wrong; TRBJ2-7 is a better fit for the DNA end. The CDR3 is 13 amino acids. Germline loops: CDR1 SQVTM, CDR2 ANQGSEA. CDR3 bases: TGCAGCGTTGCTTTCGATCGGGACTACGAGCAGTACTTC. Translating it yields CSVAFDRDYEQYF.

The rearrangement joins TRBV19 to TRBJ1-2; D is possibly TRBD1 (6 bases). The CDR3 sequence is 13 residues long. Per germline, CDR1 LNHDA and CDR2 SQIVND (reference sequence). The ends were cut back, 6 bases at V and 6 bases at J, with 14 bases in the middle. CDR3 nucleotides: TGTGCCAGTAGCCACAGGGCTCGGGATGGCTACACCTTC. Translation: CASSHRARDGYTF.

The chain uses TRBV18 and TRBJ1-6, with TRBD1 as a possible D gene (5 bases). V was clipped by 4 bases and J by 8 bases, with 12 bases between them. The V gene's germline CDR1 is KGHSH and CDR2 LQKENI. The CDR3 spans 14 residues. CDR3 bases: TGTGCCAGCTCACAGGGGCCGGGGGATTCACCCCTCCACTTT. This gives the protein CASSQGPGDSPLHF.

On this clone: At one of its ends the junction is not consistent with the germline gene, which may arise from a read error. V usage is TRBV7-7 and J usage is TRBJ2-1, with a possible D match to TRBD1 (5 bases). Germline assignment: CDR1 SSHAT and CDR2 FNYEAQ (reference sequence). The CDR3 runs to 14 residues. The CDR3 region is CASSLEAGLNEQFF. In DNA form, the CDR3 reads TGTGCTAGCAGCTTAGAGGCAGGGCTAAATGAGCAGTTCTTC.

CDR3 nucleotide sequence: TGTGCCAGTAGTACCACCCACAGTTTGGTCTATGGCTACACCTTC. Translated, it gives CASSTTHSLVYGYTF. The chain uses TRBV19 and TRBJ1-2, with D unresolved. Germline V CDR1 and CDR2: LNHDA, SQIVND (reference sequence). Deletions cut 4 bases from V and 4 bases from J, with 16 bases between. There are 15 residues in the CDR3.

This chain joins TRBV5-1 and TRBJ2-5; TRBD2 matches at 8 bases. The CDR3 has 16 residues. Per the germline V gene, CDR1 is SGHRS and CDR2 is YFSETQ. The J segment lost 5 bases and the V segment lost 2 bases, leaving 11 bases of the junction unmatched. In DNA, the CDR3 is TGCGCCAGCAGCTTATCGGGACTAGGGGTTATGGAGACCCAGTACTTC. It specifies CASSLSGLGVMETQYF.

The J gene is TRBJ1-3, the V gene TRBV5-1; 7 bases line up with TRBD1. Per germline, CDR1 SGHRS and CDR2 YFSETQ. This CDR3 is built from 16 residues. After removal of 4 bases from V and 2 bases from J, the junction contained 9 bases not matched to a gene. CDR3: CASSGDLQGAGNTIYF. CDR3 DNA: TGCGCCAGCAGCGGGGACCTCCAGGGGGCTGGAAACACCATATATTTT.

The gene calls are TRBV7-9 and TRBJ2-5; D remains unclear. Germline values: CDR1 SEHNR, CDR2 FQNEAQ (reference sequence). The CDR3 sequence is 11 residues long. Between the trimmed V and J ends, which lost 5 bases and 8 bases, there was a span of 9 bases. CDR3 nucleotides: TGTGCCAGCAGCCCCACGAGAACCCAGTACTTC. Its translation is CASSPTRTQYF. Full variable domain (remainder filled in from reference TRBV7-9 and TRBJ2-5): DTGVSQNPRHKITKRGQNVTFRCDPISEHNRLYWYRQTLGQGPEFLTYFQNEAQLEKSRLLSDRFSAERPKGSFSTLEIQRTEQGDSAMYLCASSPTRTQYFGPGTRLLVL.

The chain has TRBV7-2 and TRBJ2-7, with TRBD2 matching 11 bases. This CDR3 is built from 15 residues. CDR1 and CDR2 (germline): SGHTA, FQGNSA. The V segment lost 4 bases and the J segment 1 base; nucleotides outside the gene matches: 3. The CDR3 reads CASSYTSGGSYEQYF. CDR3 DNA: TGTGCCAGCAGCTACACTAGCGGGGGATCCTACGAGCAGTACTTC.

This chain joins TRBV11-2 and TRBJ2-1; 9 positions match TRBD2. Unmatched junction bases numbered 5, after V lost 3 bases and J lost 5 bases. CDR1 and CDR2 from the germline V gene are SGHAT and FQNNGV. CDR3 size: 15 residues. CDR3: CASSLSQRGDNEQFF. The DNA of the CDR3 is TGTGCCAGCAGCTTGTCCCAGCGGGGGGACAATGAGCAGTTCTTC.

In DNA, the CDR3 is TGTGCCAGCAGTGTAAACTACGAGCAGTACTTC. Translating gives CASSVNYEQYF. This chain joins TRBV2 and TRBJ2-7; no firm D call. The CDR3 has 11 residues. Between the trimmed V and J ends, which lost 4 bases and 3 bases, there was a span of 4 bases. The V gene's germline CDR1 is SNHLY and CDR2 FYNNEI.

The chain employs TRBV6-5 and TRBJ2-2; 9 bases are shared with TRBD2. Germline V CDR1 and CDR2: MNHEY, SVGAGI. The ends lost 10 bases at V and 7 bases at J; junction bases unmatched: 13. The CDR3 sequence is 15 residues long. This chain's CDR3 is CATLASGGKVGELFF. In DNA, the CDR3 is TGTGCCACCCTGGCGAGCGGGGGGAAGGTCGGGGAGCTGTTTTTT.